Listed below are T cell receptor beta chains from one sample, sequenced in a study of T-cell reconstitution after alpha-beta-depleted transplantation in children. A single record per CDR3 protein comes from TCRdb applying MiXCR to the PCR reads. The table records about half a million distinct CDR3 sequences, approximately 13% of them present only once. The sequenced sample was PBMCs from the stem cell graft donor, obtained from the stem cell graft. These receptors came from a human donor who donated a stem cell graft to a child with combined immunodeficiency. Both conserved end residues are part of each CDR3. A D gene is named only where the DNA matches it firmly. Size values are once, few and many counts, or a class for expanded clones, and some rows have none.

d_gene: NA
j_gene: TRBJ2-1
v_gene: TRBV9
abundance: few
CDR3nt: TGTGCCAGCAGCGTAAGCCTCAATGAGCAGTTCTTC
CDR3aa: CASSVSLNEQFF

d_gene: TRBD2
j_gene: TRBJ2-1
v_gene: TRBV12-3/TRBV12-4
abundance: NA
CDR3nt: TGTGCCAGCAGCTTAGCGGGGACTACATACAATGAGCAGTTCTTC
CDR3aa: CASSLAGTTYNEQFF

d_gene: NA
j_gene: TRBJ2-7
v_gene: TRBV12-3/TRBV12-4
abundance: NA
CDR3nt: TGTGCCAGCAGTTTAGTCGCGGGCGAGCAGTACTTC
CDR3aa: CASSLVAGEQYF

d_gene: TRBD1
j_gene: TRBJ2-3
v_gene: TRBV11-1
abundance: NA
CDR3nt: TGTGCCAGCACCTTGGGACAGGGGGCCGCGGGTACGCAGTATTTT
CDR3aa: CASTLGQGAAGTQYF

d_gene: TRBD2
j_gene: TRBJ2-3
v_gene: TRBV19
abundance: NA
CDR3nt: TGTGCCAGTAGTATCCTAGCGGGAGTACCTGATACGCAGTATTTT
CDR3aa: CASSILAGVPDTQYF

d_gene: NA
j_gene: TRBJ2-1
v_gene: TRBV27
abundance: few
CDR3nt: TGTGCCAGCAGTCTCCCCTCCGGGGGCGGATACAATGAGCAGTTCTTC
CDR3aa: CASSLPSGGGYNEQFF

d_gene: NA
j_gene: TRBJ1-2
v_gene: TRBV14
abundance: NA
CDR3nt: TGTGCCAGCAGCCAAGATTGGCAGTCCTATGGCTACACCTTC
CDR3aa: CASSQDWQSYGYTF

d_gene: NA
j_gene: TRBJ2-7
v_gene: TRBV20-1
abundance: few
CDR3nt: TGCAGTGCCCGACAACCCGGGCAGGCCGCCTACGAGCAGTACTTC
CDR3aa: CSARQPGQAAYEQYF

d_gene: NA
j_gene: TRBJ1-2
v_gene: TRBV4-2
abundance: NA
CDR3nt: TGTGCCAGCAGCCTAGAAGCTAACTATGGCTACACCTTC
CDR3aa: CASSLEANYGYTF

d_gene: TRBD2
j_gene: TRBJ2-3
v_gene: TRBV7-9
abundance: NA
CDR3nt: TGTGCCAGCAGCTCGTCCGGGCGGGAGATAACAGATACGCAGTATTTT
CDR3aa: CASSSSGREITDTQYF

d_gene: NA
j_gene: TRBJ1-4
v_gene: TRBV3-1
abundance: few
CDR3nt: TGTGCCAGCAGCCAAGGAGCCCGCTGGAATGAAAAACTGTTTTTT
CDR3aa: CASSQGARWNEKLFF

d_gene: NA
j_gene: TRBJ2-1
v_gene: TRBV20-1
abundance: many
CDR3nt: TGCAGTGCTAGAGGAGGATGGGGGGCCGGGGATGAGCAGTTCTTC
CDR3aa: CSARGGWGAGDEQFF

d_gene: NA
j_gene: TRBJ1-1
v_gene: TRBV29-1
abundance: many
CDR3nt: TGCAGCGTTTCAGACTACACTGAAGCTTTCTTT
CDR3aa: CSVSDYTEAFF

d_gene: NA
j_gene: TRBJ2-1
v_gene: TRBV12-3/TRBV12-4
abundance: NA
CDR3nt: TGTGCCAGCAGCCAGTACCGACTCGGGGGAGGAGACAATGAGCAGTTCTTC
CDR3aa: CASSQYRLGGGDNEQFF

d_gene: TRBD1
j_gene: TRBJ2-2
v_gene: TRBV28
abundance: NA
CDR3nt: TGTGCCAGCAGGGTGACAGGGGTGACCGGGGAGCTGTTTTTT
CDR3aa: CASRVTGVTGELFF

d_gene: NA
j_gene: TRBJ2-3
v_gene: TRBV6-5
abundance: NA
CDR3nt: TGTGCCAGCACCTCGGGACCCACGGAGTATTTT
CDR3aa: CASTSGPTEYF

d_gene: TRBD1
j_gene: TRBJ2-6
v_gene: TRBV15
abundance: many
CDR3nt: TGTGCCACCGCGATGGACAGGGAATATTTGACTGGGGCCAACGTCCTGACTTTC
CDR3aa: CATAMDREYLTGANVLTF

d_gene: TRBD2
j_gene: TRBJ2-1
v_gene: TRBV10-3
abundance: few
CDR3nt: TGTGCCATCAGTGAGCCGGGACTAGCGGGGCTTCCTGAGCAGTTCTTC
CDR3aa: CAISEPGLAGLPEQFF

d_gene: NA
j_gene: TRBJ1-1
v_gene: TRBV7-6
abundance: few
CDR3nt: TGTGCCAGCAGCCGCCGGCCGAACCCGAACACTGAAGCTTTCTTT
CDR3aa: CASSRRPNPNTEAFF

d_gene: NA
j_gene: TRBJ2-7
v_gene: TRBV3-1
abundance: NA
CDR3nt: TGTGCCAGCAGCCAAGGCAGAAGGAGGGTAAGGACCTACGAGCAGTACTTC
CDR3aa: CASSQGRRRVRTYEQYF

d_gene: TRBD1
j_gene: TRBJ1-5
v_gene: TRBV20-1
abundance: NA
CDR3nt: TGCAGTGCTTTAGACAGGGAGAATCGGCCCCAGCATTTT
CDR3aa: CSALDRENRPQHF

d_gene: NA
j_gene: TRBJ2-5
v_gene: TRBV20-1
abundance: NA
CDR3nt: TGCAGTGCTAGATCAACCGCATTACGAGAGACCCAGTACTTC
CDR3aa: CSARSTALRETQYF

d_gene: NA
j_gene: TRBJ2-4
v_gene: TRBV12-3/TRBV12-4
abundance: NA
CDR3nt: TGTGCCAGCAGTTTAGATGGAGGGCAAAACATTCAGTACTTC
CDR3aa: CASSLDGGQNIQYF

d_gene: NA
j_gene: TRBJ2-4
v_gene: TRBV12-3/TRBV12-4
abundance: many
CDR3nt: TGTGCCAGCAGTTTGGAGGGACAGGCCAAAAACATTCAGTACTTC
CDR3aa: CASSLEGQAKNIQYF

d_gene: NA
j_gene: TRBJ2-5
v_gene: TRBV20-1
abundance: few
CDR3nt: TGCAGCGCAGACCGCCAGTACTTC
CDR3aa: CSADRQYF

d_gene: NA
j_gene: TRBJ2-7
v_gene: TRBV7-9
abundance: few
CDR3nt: TGTGCCAGCAGCTTAATATTGGGGGACCCCGTGCACGAGCAGTACTTC
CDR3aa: CASSLILGDPVHEQYF

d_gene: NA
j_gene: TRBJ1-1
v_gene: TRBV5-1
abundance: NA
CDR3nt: TGCGCCAGCAGCCTGGGGCTGGGACGGAGTGAAGCTTTCTTT
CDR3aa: CASSLGLGRSEAFF

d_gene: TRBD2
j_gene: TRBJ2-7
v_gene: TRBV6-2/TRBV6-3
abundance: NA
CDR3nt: TGTGCCAGCAGTTACGCGAGCGGGAGGGCCTACGAGCAGTACTTC
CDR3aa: CASSYASGRAYEQYF

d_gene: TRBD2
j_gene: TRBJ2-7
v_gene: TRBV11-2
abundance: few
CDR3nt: TGTGCCAGCAGCCCCAATCTAGCGGGAGTGGGGAGCTCCTACGAGCAGTACTTC
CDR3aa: CASSPNLAGVGSSYEQYF

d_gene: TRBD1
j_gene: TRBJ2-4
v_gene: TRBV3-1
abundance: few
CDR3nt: TGTGCCAGCAGCCAGGAACCCGGGACAGGGGACATTCAGTACTTC
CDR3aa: CASSQEPGTGDIQYF

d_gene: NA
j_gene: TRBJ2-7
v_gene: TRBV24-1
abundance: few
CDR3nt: TGTGCCACCAGTGATTTTAGTTCCCACGAGCAGTACTTC
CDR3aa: CATSDFSSHEQYF

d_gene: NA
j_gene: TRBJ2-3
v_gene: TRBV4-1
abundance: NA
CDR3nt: TGCGCCAGCAGCCACCCCAGAGCACGGGGAGTGGGCACAGATACGCAGTATTTT
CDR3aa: CASSHPRARGVGTDTQYF

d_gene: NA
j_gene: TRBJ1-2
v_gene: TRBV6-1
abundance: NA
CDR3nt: TGTGCCAGCAGTCGGACTCTAAGGGGGGATCGTGGCTACACCTTC
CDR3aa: CASSRTLRGDRGYTF

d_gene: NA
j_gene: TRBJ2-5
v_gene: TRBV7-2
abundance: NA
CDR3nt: TGTGCCAGCAGCCCTTATTTGGGGGAGACCCAGTACTTC
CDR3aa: CASSPYLGETQYF

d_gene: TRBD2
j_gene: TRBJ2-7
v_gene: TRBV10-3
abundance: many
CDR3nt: TGTGCCGCGAGCGGGACGGGGAGCTCCTACGAGCAGTACTTC
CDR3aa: CAASGTGSSYEQYF

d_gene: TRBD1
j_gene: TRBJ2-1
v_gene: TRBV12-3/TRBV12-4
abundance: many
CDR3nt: TGTGCCAGCCAGTTAGGGGGCTCCTCCTACAATGAGCAGTTCTTC
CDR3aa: CASQLGGSSYNEQFF

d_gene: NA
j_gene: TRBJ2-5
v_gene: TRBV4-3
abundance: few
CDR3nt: TGCGCCAGCAGCCGGTATCCGGACAGCCACGGAGAGACCCAGTACTTC
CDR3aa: CASSRYPDSHGETQYF

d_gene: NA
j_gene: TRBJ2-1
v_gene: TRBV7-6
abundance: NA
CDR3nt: TGTGCCAGCAGCTTAGTTTTGTGGACGGACCAAGACAATGAGCAGTTCTTC
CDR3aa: CASSLVLWTDQDNEQFF

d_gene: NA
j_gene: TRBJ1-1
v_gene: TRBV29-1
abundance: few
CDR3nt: TGCAGCGTTGGGGACCTTGGGAACACTGAAGCTTTCTTT
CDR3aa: CSVGDLGNTEAFF

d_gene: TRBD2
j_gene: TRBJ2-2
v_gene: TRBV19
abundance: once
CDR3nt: TGTGCCGTTTCCCGCGGGGGTCCAGCCACCGGGGAGCTGTTTTTT
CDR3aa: CAVSRGGPATGELFF

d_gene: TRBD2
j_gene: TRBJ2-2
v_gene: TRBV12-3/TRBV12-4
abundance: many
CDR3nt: TGTGCCAGCAACGATCGACTAGCGGGGGTTAACACCGGGGAGCTGTTTTTT
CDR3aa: CASNDRLAGVNTGELFF

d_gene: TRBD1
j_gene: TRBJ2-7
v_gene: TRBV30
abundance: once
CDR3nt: TGTGCCTGGAGTGAGATCGCGACAGGGAAATCCTACGAGCAGTACTTC
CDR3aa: CAWSEIATGKSYEQYF

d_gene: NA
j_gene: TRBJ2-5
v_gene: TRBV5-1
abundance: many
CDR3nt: TGCGCCAGCAGCTTGTACAGGGCTTACCAAGAGACCCAGTACTTC
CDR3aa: CASSLYRAYQETQYF

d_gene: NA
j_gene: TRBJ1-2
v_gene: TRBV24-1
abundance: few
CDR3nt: TGTGCCACCAGTGATCCGACCCTCGGGGGAACTACGTATGGCTACACCTTC
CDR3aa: CATSDPTLGGTTYGYTF